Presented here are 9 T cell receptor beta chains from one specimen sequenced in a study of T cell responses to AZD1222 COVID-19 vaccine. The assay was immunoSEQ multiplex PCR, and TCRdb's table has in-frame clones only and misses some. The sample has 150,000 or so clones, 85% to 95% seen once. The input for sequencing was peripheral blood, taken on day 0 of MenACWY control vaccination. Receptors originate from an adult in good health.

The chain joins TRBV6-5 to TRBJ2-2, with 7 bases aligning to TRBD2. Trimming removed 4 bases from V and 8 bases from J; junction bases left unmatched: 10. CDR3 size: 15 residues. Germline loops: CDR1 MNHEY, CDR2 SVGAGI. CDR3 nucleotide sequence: TGTGCCAGCAGTTCTGGGCTAGCGGACGGGGGGGAGCTGTTTTTT. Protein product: CASSSGLADGGELFF.

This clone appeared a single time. CDR3 residues: CSVDTASSGNTIYF. The CDR3 bases are TGCAGCGTTGATACGGCGAGCTCTGGAAACACCATATATTTT. V gene TRBV29-1 combines with J gene TRBJ1-3; the D is unclear. The CDR3 spans 14 residues. Germline CDR1 is SQVTM and CDR2 is ANQGSEA. With 3 bases removed from V and 0 bases from J, the gap between germline ends came to 9 bases.

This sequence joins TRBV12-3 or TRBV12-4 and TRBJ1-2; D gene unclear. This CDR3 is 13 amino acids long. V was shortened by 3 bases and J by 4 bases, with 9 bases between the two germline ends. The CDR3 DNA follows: TGTGCCAGCAGTTTTCTGGTGGGCTATGGCTACACCTTC. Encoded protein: CASSFLVGYGYTF.

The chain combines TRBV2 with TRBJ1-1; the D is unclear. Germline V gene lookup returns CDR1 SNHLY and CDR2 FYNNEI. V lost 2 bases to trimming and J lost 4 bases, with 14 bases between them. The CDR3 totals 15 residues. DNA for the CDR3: TGTGCCAGCAGTGAACAAGGGTTGTGGGGCACTGAAGCTTTCTTT. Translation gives CASSEQGLWGTEAFF. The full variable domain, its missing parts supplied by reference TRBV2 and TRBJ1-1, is EPEVTQTPSHQVTQMGQEVILRCVPISNHLYFYWYRQILGQKVEFLVSFYNNEISEKSEIFDDQFSVERPDGSNFTLKIRSTKLEDSAMYFCASSEQGLWGTEAFFGQGTRLTVV.

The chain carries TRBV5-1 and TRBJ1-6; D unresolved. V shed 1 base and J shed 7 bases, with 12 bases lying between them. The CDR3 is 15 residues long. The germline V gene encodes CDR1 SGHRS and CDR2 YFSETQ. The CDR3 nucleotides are TGCGCCAGCAGCTTGTGGCGACGTCCAAATTCACCCCTCCACTTT. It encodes CASSLWRRPNSPLHF.

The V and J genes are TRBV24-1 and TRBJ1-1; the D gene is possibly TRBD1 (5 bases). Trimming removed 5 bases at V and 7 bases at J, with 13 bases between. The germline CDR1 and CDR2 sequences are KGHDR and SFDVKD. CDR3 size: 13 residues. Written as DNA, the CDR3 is TGTGCCACCAGTGGGCAGGGAAAGGGTGAAGCTTTCTTT. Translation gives CATSGQGKGEAFF.

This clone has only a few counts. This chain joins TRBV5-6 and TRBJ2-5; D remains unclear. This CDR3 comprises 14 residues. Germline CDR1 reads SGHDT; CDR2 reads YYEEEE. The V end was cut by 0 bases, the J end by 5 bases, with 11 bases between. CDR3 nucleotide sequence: TGTGCCAGCAGCTTGGCCGGGCTTTGGGAGACCCAGTACTTC. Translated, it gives CASSLAGLWETQYF.

The CDR3 sequence: CASSYSRTGDRRTF. CDR3 coding DNA: TGTGCCAGCAGTTACTCGCGGACAGGGGATAGGCGCACCTTC. This chain connects TRBV6-5 to TRBJ1-2; 9 bases are shared with TRBD1. Germline CDR1 reads MNHEY; CDR2 reads SVGAGI. J lost 13 bases, V lost 0 bases, and 9 bases had no gene match. The CDR3 covers 14 residues.

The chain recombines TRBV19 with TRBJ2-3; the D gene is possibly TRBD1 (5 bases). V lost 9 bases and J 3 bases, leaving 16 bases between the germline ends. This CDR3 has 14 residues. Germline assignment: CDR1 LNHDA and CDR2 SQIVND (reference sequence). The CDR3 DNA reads TGTGCCAGCAACAGGCATGGGGCTACAGATACGCAGTATTTT. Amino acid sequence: CASNRHGATDTQYF.